The entry below gives a single TCR beta chain sequence along with its context. Per germline, CDR1 GTSNPN and CDR2 SVGIG (reference sequence). V lost 1 base and J lost 0, with 12 bases in between. The CDR3 consists of 16 residues. This sample was taken from a study of cytomegalovirus exposure and HLA in healthy donors. The PCR had 60 Vbeta and 13 Jbeta primers. Clones were sequenced by immunoSEQ multiplex PCR, and TCRdb holds only the in-frame ones, with some missing. The repertoire holds some 150,000 clones, with 75% to 85% as singletons. Sequencing was carried out using PBMCs. The chain carries TRBV30 and TRBJ2-2; possible D gene TRBD1, 6 bases. The sequence was collected from a man in his forties or fifties in good health and CMV-seropositive. The CDR3 loop is CAWSDPGAANTGELFF. The CDR3, as DNA: TGTGCCTGGAGTGACCCAGGGGCCGCGAACACCGGGGAGCTGTTTTTT.